This TCR beta chain came from a study of shared clonotypes between healthy human individuals. About the study: CD4 naive and memory got three plates each, CD8 naive two, CD8 memory one.

The donor cohort consisted entirely of Caucasian adults residing in Nashville, Tennessee. For sorted subsets, 150 to 200 ng DNA per replicate equaled around 28,000 T cell genomes. The authors' processing: For the immunoSEQ data, sequences were junction-only without quality scores, so filtering differed. Here immunoSEQ multiplex PCR was the method, and the copy in TCRdb shows in-frame clones only, minus some. V, J and clone size were drawn from that table, and D and trimming were deduced from the DNA. The sample consists of approximately 1.5 million clones, 95% to 99% of them appearing once. The sequence derives from a man aged 25 to 45 in good health. Source material: naive CD4+ T cells sorted from blood. As to subset: CD45RA+ positively selected.

CDR3 coding DNA: TGTGCCAGCAGTGGGCTAGCGGGAGGAACCTACGAGCAGTACTTC. Translation gives CASSGLAGGTYEQYF. The genes are TRBV2 and TRBJ2-7; 11 bases agree with TRBD2. The CDR3 length is 15 residues. With 4 bases clipped from V and 2 bases from J, the junction kept 4 bases outside the gene matches. Germline V CDR1 and CDR2: SNHLY, FYNNEI.